This TCR beta chain was observed in a study of monozygotic twins with inflammatory bowel disease. The study's findings and limits: Possibly reflecting limited power, no difference in repertoire similarity was found between concordant and discordant twins.

Researchers used template switching to add UMIs featuring a 6-nucleotide sample barcode. For each CDR3 protein, TCRdb gives one entry from its re-call of the 5' RACE reads, without DNA. The repertoire table contains over 150,000 distinct CDR3 sequences. Note on this clonotype: The antigen remains undetermined.

CDR3 length: 12 residues. Germline V lookup: CDR1 KGHDR, CDR2 SFDVKD. The TCR sequence derives from a human donor with ulcerative colitis or Crohn's disease, or a healthy co-twin of an affected twin (not recorded which). The chain has TRBV24-1 and TRBJ2-7; the TRBD1 assignment by TCRdb is unverifiable without DNA. Sequences were obtained from blood. CDR3 residues: CATGTGLDEQYF.